These 28 T cell receptor beta chains originate from one sample sequenced in a study of blood T cells in healthy people across ages (dated by TCRdb to 2014 to 2015). Libraries were built with 5' RACE. The sequencing machine was an Illumina HiSeq 2500. The second PCR ran for about 7 to 11 cycles and used a J-beta primer mix along with a sample-barcoded 5' primer. TCRdb ran its own pipeline on the public reads, namely fastp trimming at Q25 and MiXCR clone calling, and kept in-frame beta chains. Each CDR3 protein appears once, grouped with its most common genes and DNA. For this sample the table gives hundreds of thousands of distinct CDR3 sequences, of which approximately 30% were detected only once. The ten largest clonotypes hold approximately 15% of the sample. Sample: blood. These receptors all come from a woman over 75 in good health.

The rearrangement uses TRBV4-2 and TRBJ2-7; 9 nucleotides agree with TRBD2. The CDR3 consists of 14 residues. Germline V gives CDR1 LGHNA, CDR2 YNFKEQ. V shed 7 bases, J shed 0 bases, and the junction held 4 bases outside the gene matches. The chain's CDR3 is CASIFSGSSYEQYF. CDR3 sequence (DNA): TGTGCCAGCATTTTTAGCGGGAGCTCCTACGAGCAGTACTTC.

The gene calls are TRBV20-1 and TRBJ2-1, with D tentatively TRBD2 (6 bases). The CDR3 has 15 amino acids. The V and J ends lost 0 bases and 9 bases respectively, with 18 bases between them. Germline V gives CDR1 DFQATT, CDR2 SNEGSKA (reference sequence). Here the CDR3 DNA reads TGCAGTGCTAGAGACGGGGGTGGCGGGAAGGTTGAGCAGTTCTTC. It translates to CSARDGGGGKVEQFF.

This clonotype has just a few counts. A junction boundary mismatches the germline segment, possibly from a read error. The chain is built from TRBV7-2 and TRBJ2-6; the D is unclear. The CDR3 contains 15 residues. Germline values: CDR1 SGHTA, CDR2 FQGNSA. This CDR3 reads CVSSNNRAGANVLTF. CDR3 DNA sequence: TGTGTCAGCAGCAACAATAGGGCTGGGGCCAACGTCCTGACTTTC.

In its sample, this clonotype was seen once. This chain joins TRBV20-1 and TRBJ2-7; TRBD2 aligns across 7 bases. Unmatched junction bases numbered 9, after V lost 4 bases and J lost 0 bases. Germline values: CDR1 DFQATT, CDR2 SNEGSKA (reference sequence). The CDR3 has 15 amino acids. The CDR3 sequence is CSANPVGGYSYEQYF. CDR3 bases: TGCAGTGCTAACCCGGTGGGAGGGTACTCCTACGAGCAGTACTTC.

This clonotype came up many times. The V call is TRBV6-2 or TRBV6-3, the J call TRBJ2-1; TRBD2 matches 8 bases. Germline CDR1 and CDR2: MNHEY and SVGEGT. V trimming: 4 bases; J trimming: 7 bases; junction bases outside the gene matches: 15. The CDR3 covers 17 residues. The CDR3 DNA is TGTGCCAGCAGTTCCAAGCGGGGGCGTTCCTCCCTTAATGAGCAGTTCTTC. Encoded protein: CASSSKRGRSSLNEQFF.

This clonotype has at least ten counts. V and J are TRBV27 and TRBJ1-2, with 8 bases fitting TRBD1. This CDR3 contains 14 residues. Losses at the gene ends were 2 bases for V and 9 bases for J; bases not matched to a gene: 8. Germline loops: CDR1 MNHEY, CDR2 SMNVEV (reference sequence). CDR3 sequence (DNA): TGTGCCAGCAGTTTAACAGGGGGGGTATTAAGCTACACCTTC. It specifies CASSLTGGVLSYTF.

The V and J genes are TRBV29-1 and TRBJ1-1; D not resolved. V was pared by 4 bases and J by 5 bases, with 8 bases between. Germline loops: CDR1 SQVTM, CDR2 ANQGSEA. This CDR3 comprises 11 residues. CDR3 region: CSVAEETEAFF. The CDR3 DNA follows: TGCAGCGTTGCAGAGGAAACTGAAGCTTTCTTT.

The V and J genes are TRBV7-2 and TRBJ2-3; D is possibly TRBD2 (5 bases). V was shortened by 0 bases and J by 0 bases, with 16 bases between the two germline ends. Per the germline V gene, CDR1 is SGHTA and CDR2 is FQGNSA. The length of the CDR3 is 18 residues. CDR3 protein: CASSLAWGVGTSTDTQYF. CDR3 coding DNA: TGTGCCAGCAGCTTAGCCTGGGGAGTGGGAACTAGCACAGATACGCAGTATTTT. The entire variable domain, with the rest obtained from reference TRBV7-2 and TRBJ2-3, is as follows: GAGVSQSPSNKVTEKGKDVELRCDPISGHTALYWYRQSLGQGLEFLIYFQGNSAPDKSGLPSDRFSAERTGGSVSTLTIQRTQQEDSAVYLCASSLAWGVGTSTDTQYFGPGTRLTVL.

The genes are TRBV6-1 and TRBJ1-5, with 7 bases matching TRBD1. Unmatched junction bases numbered 8, after V lost 0 bases and J lost 0 bases. This CDR3 comprises 18 residues. Germline assignment: CDR1 MNHNS and CDR2 SASEGT. The CDR3 loop reads CASSEANRGPYSNQPQHF. The CDR3 DNA sequence: TGTGCCAGCAGTGAAGCTAACAGGGGCCCCTATAGCAATCAGCCCCAGCATTTT.

V usage is TRBV7-3 and J usage is TRBJ2-1, with TRBD1 matching 8 bases. This CDR3 comprises 17 residues. Germline lookup yields CDR1 SGHTA and CDR2 FQGTGA. Losses at the gene ends were 0 bases for V and 4 bases for J; bases not matched to a gene: 8. CDR3 loop: CASSLTGSGGLYNEQFF. The CDR3 bases are TGTGCCAGCAGCTTAACTGGGTCAGGGGGCCTGTACAATGAGCAGTTCTTC.

V is TRBV7-2 and J is TRBJ1-1; possible D gene TRBD1, 6 bases. Germline CDR1 reads SGHTA; CDR2 reads FQGNSA. The ends were cut back, 4 bases at V and 4 bases at J, with 16 bases in the middle. CDR3 length: 15 amino acids. CDR3 amino acids: CASSSLGAGITEAFF. The CDR3 DNA sequence: TGTGCCAGCAGCTCATTGGGGGCAGGGATCACTGAAGCTTTCTTT.

This clonotype appeared many times. This chain connects TRBV14 to TRBJ1-4; weak D call: TRBD1 (5 bases). V lost 3 bases, J lost 1 base, and 9 bases lay in between. The CDR3 has 15 amino acids. Germline values: CDR1 SGHDN, CDR2 FVKESK. This CDR3 is CASSHRDGTNEKLFF. CDR3 in DNA: TGTGCCAGCAGCCATCGGGACGGAACTAATGAAAAACTGTTTTTT.

V is TRBV12-3 or TRBV12-4 and J is TRBJ1-3, with a weak D call TRBD1 (5 bases). V was shortened by 0 bases and J by 7 bases, with 13 bases between the two germline ends. There are 15 residues in the CDR3. The DNA for the CDR3 is TGTGCCAGCAGTTTAGCGTCGGGGGTACGGAACACCATATATTTT. Translation: CASSLASGVRNTIYF.

The CDR3 nucleotides are TGTGCCACCAAATTCGACGGGAGCTCCTACGAGCAGTACTTC. It is translated as CATKFDGSSYEQYF. The rearrangement uses TRBV24-1 and TRBJ2-7; weak D call: TRBD2 (6 bases). The germline V gene encodes CDR1 KGHDR and CDR2 SFDVKD. The V gene lost 8 bases and the J gene lost 0 bases, with 13 bases spanning the gap. The CDR3 length is 14 residues.

The sample holds many counts of this clonotype. The chain links TRBV9 to TRBJ2-7; 9 bases are shared with TRBD1. Germline V CDR1 and CDR2: SGDLS, YYNGEE. V shed 0 bases, J shed 3 bases, and the junction held 7 bases outside the gene matches. The CDR3 loop spans 16 amino acids. CDR3 nucleotide sequence: TGTGCCAGCAGCGTAGCTGGGACAGGGCAAAACTACGAGCAGTACTTC. Its translation is CASSVAGTGQNYEQYF.

Concerning this clonotype: Since a much larger clone is just one base distant, this may be a read error. The missing conserved phenylalanine or tryptophan at the end of this CDR3 makes a read error likely. For the CDR3, the DNA is TGCGCCAGCAGTGAGTCGAGGGGGAGGGAGACCCAGTACGTC. Protein sequence: CASSESRGRETQYV. The gene calls are TRBV10-2 and TRBJ2-5; D may be TRBD1 or TRBD2 (6 bases each). V shed 0 bases and J shed 5 bases, with 10 bases lying between them. The CDR3 runs to 14 residues. Per the germline V gene, CDR1 is WSHSY and CDR2 is SAAADI.

This clonotype was seen a handful of times. This chain uses TRBV7-2 with TRBJ2-1, with unresolved D. The germline CDR1 and CDR2 sequences are SGHTA and FQGNSA. The CDR3 totals 20 residues. The V gene lost 2 bases and the J gene lost 0 bases, with 23 bases spanning the gap. CDR3 nucleotide sequence: TGTGCCAGCAGCTTACAGGTAAGGAAAAGAGACCGCAGCTCCTACAATGAGCAGTTCTTC. Translated: CASSLQVRKRDRSSYNEQFF.

This clonotype was seen a few times. This chain connects TRBV28 to TRBJ1-5; 7 bases agree with TRBD1. V shed 5 bases, J shed 0 bases, and the junction held 7 bases outside the gene matches. The length of the CDR3 is 16 residues. Germline V gives CDR1 MDHEN, CDR2 SYDVKM. The CDR3 reads CASSLTGSYSNQPQHF. CDR3 in DNA: TGTGCCAGCAGTCTGACAGGGTCTTATAGCAATCAGCCCCAGCATTTT.

Details on this clonotype: Since a much larger clone is just one base distant, this may be a read error. V and J are TRBV10-3 and TRBJ1-5; 7 bases line up with TRBD1. The CDR3 spans 16 residues. The germline gives CDR1 ENHRY, CDR2 SYGVKD. The DNA for the CDR3 is TGTACCATCAGTGGAACAGGGGTAGGTAGCAATCAGCCCCAGCATTTT. It is translated as CTISGTGVGSNQPQHF.

With respect to this clonotype: A read error may be the cause here, since a much bigger clone is one base away. The V call is TRBV18, the J call TRBJ2-4; D might be TRBD1 (6 bases). The CDR3 runs to 11 residues. In germline, CDR1 is KGHSH, CDR2 LQKENI. The CDR3 DNA is TGTGCCAGCTCTCCAGGGGACATTCGGTACTTC. Its protein is CASSPGDIRYF.

Points on this clonotype: Since a much larger clone is just one base distant, this may be a read error. The chain joins TRBV6-1 to TRBJ2-1; D possibly matches TRBD1 or TRBD2 (7 bases each). Germline V gene lookup returns CDR1 MNHNS and CDR2 SASEGT. The CDR3 is made up of 16 amino acids. V shed 2 bases and J shed 6 bases, with 17 bases lying between them. CDR3 DNA: TGTGCCAGCAGTGAACCAGGGGGGGTACGGGGCAATGAGCAGTTCTTC. Protein sequence: CASSEPGGVRGNEQFF.

The V and J genes are TRBV6-1 and TRBJ1-3; D uncertain. Germline V gene sequence: CDR1 MNHNS, CDR2 SASEGT. The CDR3 spans 16 residues. The V and J ends lost 4 bases and 0 bases respectively, with 13 bases between them. CDR3 residues: CASSGTLRSSGNTIYF. As DNA, the CDR3 is TGTGCCAGCAGTGGTACGCTCCGAAGCTCTGGAAACACCATATATTTT.

This clonotype was observed a handful of times. V usage is TRBV7-9 and J usage is TRBJ2-3; 7 bases are shared with TRBD2. J lost 4 bases, V lost 4 bases, and 5 bases had no gene match. The CDR3 has 14 residues. Germline values: CDR1 SEHNR, CDR2 FQNEAQ (reference sequence). CDR3 region: CASSSTSTPDTQYF. In nucleotides, the CDR3 is TGTGCCAGCAGCTCGACTAGCACTCCAGATACGCAGTATTTT.

In the case of this clonotype: This may be a read error: a much more frequent sequence differs by one nucleotide. This chain uses TRBV5-1 with TRBJ1-4; tentatively, D is TRBD1 (6 bases). CDR3 size: 14 residues. Germline V lookup: CDR1 SGHRS, CDR2 YFSETQ. DNA for the CDR3: TGCACCAGCAGCTCAGGGGCCGGTAATGAAAAACTGTTTTTT. It translates to CTSSSGAGNEKLFF.

This clonotype was seen many times. The V gene is TRBV5-1, the J gene TRBJ1-2, with 7 bases aligning to TRBD1. V lost 4 bases to trimming and J lost 7 bases; unmatched junction nucleotides: 7. Germline V gene lookup returns CDR1 SGHRS and CDR2 YFSETQ. The CDR3 is 13 amino acids. CDR3: CASSPRTGGGYTF. The CDR3 region has the DNA TGCGCCAGCAGCCCGCGGACAGGAGGTGGCTACACCTTC.

This clonotype came up a few times. The chain couples TRBV11-2 to TRBJ2-7; the D gene is possibly TRBD2 (6 bases). V dropped 7 bases and J dropped 7 bases, with 14 bases sitting between them. Germline V gene lookup returns CDR1 SGHAT and CDR2 FQNNGV. The CDR3 sequence is 12 residues long. As DNA, the CDR3 is TGTGCCAGCACTAAACGGGGAGGTGAGCAGTACTTC. This translates into CASTKRGGEQYF. Supplemented by reference TRBV11-2 and TRBJ2-7, the full variable domain reads EAGVAQSPRYKIIEKRQSVAFWCNPISGHATLYWYQQILGQGPKLLIQFQNNGVVDDSQLPKDRFSAERLKGVDSTLKIQPAKLEDSAVYLCASTKRGGEQYFGPGTRLTVT.

This clonotype was counted many times. The chain couples TRBV5-1 to TRBJ2-3; TRBD2 is a possible D gene (6 bases). Per the germline V gene, CDR1 is SGHRS and CDR2 is YFSETQ. The CDR3 runs to 16 residues. Trimming pared 4 bases from V and 0 bases from J, leaving 15 bases between. The CDR3 loop is CASSARAGLSTDTQYF. CDR3 coding DNA: TGCGCCAGCAGCGCTCGGGCGGGACTTAGCACAGATACGCAGTATTTT.

In its sample, this clonotype was seen a few times. This chain's CDR3 is CASSRERMNTEAFF. As DNA, the CDR3 is TGCGCCAGCAGTCGGGAGCGCATGAACACTGAAGCTTTCTTT. This chain uses TRBV5-1 with TRBJ1-1; D call uncertain. The CDR3 runs to 14 residues. Germline CDR1 and CDR2: SGHRS and YFSETQ. V was pared by 5 bases and J by 0 bases, with 11 bases between.